This T cell receptor (beta chain) was captured by sequencing in a study of cytomegalovirus exposure and HLA in healthy donors. Whole-study results and caveats: Associated with HLA alleles at 0.05 false discovery rate in a later analysis were some 18,000 TCR beta sequences.

This clone was observed a few times. As yet, its antigen is unknown. PCR used 60 Vbeta primers and 13 Jbeta primers. Profiling relied on immunoSEQ multiplex PCR, and the TCRdb table lists in-frame clones only, not all of them. The sample lists around 150,000 clones, about 76% occurring once. The sequencing input was PBMCs. This clonotype was sampled from a female donor in good health and CMV-seronegative.

The CDR3, as DNA: TGTGCCAGCAGTGAAGTGGCAGGGGATGGCTACACCTTC. Translated: CASSEVAGDGYTF. J is TRBJ1-2 and V is TRBV25-1; weak D call: TRBD1 (6 bases). This CDR3 spans 13 amino acids. With 2 bases removed from V and 6 bases from J, the gap between germline ends came to 10 bases. The V gene's germline CDR1 is MGHDK and CDR2 SYGVNS.